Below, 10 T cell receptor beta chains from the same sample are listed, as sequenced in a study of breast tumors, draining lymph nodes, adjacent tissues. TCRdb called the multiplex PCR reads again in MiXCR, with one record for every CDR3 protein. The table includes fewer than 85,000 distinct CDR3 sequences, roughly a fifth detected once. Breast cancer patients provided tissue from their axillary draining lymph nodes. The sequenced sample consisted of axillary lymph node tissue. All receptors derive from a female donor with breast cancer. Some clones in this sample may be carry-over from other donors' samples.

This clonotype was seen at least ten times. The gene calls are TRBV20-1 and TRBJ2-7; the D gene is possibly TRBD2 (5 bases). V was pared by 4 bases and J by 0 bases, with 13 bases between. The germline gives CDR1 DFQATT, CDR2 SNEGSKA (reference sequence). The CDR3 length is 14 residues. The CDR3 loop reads CSAKFAGSSYEQYF. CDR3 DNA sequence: TGCAGTGCTAAGTTTGCGGGTTCCTCCTACGAGCAGTACTTC.

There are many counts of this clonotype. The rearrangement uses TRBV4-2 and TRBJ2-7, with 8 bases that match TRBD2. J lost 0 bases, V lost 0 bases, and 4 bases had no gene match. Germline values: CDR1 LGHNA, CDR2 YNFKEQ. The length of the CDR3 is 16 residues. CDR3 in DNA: TGTGCCAGCAGCCAAGATACTAGCGGAACCTCCTACGAGCAGTACTTC. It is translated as CASSQDTSGTSYEQYF.

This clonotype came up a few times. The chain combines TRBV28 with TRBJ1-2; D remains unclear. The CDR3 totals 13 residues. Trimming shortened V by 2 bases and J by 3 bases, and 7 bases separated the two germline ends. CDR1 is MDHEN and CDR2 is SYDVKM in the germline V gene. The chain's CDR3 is CASSLVPDYGYTF. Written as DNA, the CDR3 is TGTGCCAGCAGTTTAGTGCCGGACTATGGCTACACCTTC.

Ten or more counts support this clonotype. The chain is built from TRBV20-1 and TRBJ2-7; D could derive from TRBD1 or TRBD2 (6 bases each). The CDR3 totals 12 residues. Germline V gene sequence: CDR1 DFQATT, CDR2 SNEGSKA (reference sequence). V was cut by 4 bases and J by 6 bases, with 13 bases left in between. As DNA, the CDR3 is TGCAGTGCTACTCTTTCGGGGGCCGAGCAGTACTTC. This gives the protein CSATLSGAEQYF.

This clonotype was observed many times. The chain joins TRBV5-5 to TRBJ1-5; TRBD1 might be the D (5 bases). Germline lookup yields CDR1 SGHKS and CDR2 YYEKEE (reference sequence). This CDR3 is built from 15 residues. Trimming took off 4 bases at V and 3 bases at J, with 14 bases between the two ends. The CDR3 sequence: CASSPEWGPNQPQHF. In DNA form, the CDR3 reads TGTGCCAGCAGCCCCGAGTGGGGACCCAATCAGCCCCAGCATTTT.

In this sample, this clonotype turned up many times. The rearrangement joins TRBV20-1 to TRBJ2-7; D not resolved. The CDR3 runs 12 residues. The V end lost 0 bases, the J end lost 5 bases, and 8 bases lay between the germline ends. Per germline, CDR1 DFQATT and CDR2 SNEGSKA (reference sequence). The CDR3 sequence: CSARDNADEQYF. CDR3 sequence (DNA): TGCAGTGCTAGAGATAATGCGGACGAGCAGTACTTC.

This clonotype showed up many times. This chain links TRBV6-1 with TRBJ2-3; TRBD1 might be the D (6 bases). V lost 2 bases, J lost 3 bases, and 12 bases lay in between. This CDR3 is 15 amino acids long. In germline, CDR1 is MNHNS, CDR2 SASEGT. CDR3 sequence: CASSETGWQTDTQYF. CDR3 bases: TGTGCCAGCAGTGAAACAGGGTGGCAGACAGATACGCAGTATTTT.

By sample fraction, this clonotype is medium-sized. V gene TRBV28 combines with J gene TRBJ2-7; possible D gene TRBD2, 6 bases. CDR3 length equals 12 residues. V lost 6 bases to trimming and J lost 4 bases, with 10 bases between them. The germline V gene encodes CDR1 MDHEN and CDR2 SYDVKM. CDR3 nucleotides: TGTGCCAGCAGCTTAGGAGGGTACGAGCAGTACTTC. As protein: CASSLGGYEQYF.

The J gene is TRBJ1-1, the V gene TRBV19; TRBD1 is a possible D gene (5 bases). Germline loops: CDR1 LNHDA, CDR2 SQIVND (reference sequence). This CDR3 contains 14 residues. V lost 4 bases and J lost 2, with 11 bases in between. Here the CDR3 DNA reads TGTGCCAGTAGTACCGGGACGGGAAACACTGAAGCTTTCTTT. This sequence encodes CASSTGTGNTEAFF.

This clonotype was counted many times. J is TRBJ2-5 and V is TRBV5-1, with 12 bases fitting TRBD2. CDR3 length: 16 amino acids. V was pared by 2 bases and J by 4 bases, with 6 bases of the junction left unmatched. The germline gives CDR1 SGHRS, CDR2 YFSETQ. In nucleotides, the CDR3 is TGCGCCAGCAGCTTTCTCCCTAGCGGGGGGGGAGAGACCCAGTACTTC. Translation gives CASSFLPSGGGETQYF.